Here is one TCR beta chain with its context. The target of this receptor is not known. There are no base qualities to consult, and no much larger clone falls within one base. Ficoll-Paque density gradient centrifugation was the method used to isolate PBMCs. V was cut back by 4 bases and J by 10 bases, leaving a gap of 24 bases between them. The CDR3 spans 17 residues, from the cysteine through the phenylalanine. Only CDR3 DNA is held: 51 bases, read in frame from base 1. Reading the germline V gene (reference sequence) gives CDR1 SGHKS and CDR2 YYEKEE. This record comes from a study of T-cell memory formation after mild COVID-19 (dated by TCRdb to about 2021). Regarding the complete study: TCR sequence clusters from the two donors were found to be largely donor specific. Longitudinal TCRalpha and TCRbeta repertoire sequencing tracked T-cell clones expanding and contracting after mild COVID-19 in two donors. Two young, previously healthy adult volunteers made up the cohort, one male and one female.

Overall results and qualifications from the work: Balanced CD4/CD8 phenotypes were observed for clones contracting from day 15 to 85, whereas a bias towards CD4+ was observed for a second wave of clones expanding from day 15 to 37. The study included only two mild cases, and larger cohorts that include severe cases with pre-infection samples were judged to be necessary. Some responding clones were detected in pre-infection memory, suggesting pre-existing cross-reactive memory T cells joined the SARS-CoV-2 response. Whether the second-wave clones peaking on day 37 were SARS-CoV-2 specific was not confirmed. Contracting CD4+ clones were found mainly in CM and EM memory subsets, while CD8+ clones were enriched in EMRA.

The data were produced on an Illumina NovaSeq 6000. TCRalpha and TCRbeta cDNA libraries were constructed by 5'RACE with constant-segment primers, with sample barcodes and unique molecular identifiers being introduced. RNA was extracted from every sample with Trizol reagent. Library amplification was performed in two PCR steps, and a second sample barcode and Illumina TruSeq adapters were introduced in the second step. The libraries were sequenced on an Illumina NovaSeq using 2 x 150 bp paired-end reads. Processing in the source paper ran as follows. Demultiplexing of reads and collapsing into UMI-guided consensus sequences were performed with migec v1.2.7. With mixcr v2.1.11, UMI consensuses were aligned to TRA and TRB V and J templates and assembled into clonotypes. A clonotype was counted as expanded or contracted only if both edgeR and NoisET called the change significant, with noise models trained on biological replicates. For edgeR calls, a false discovery rate-adjusted p below 0.01 and a log2 fold-change threshold of 1 were applied. PCA with hierarchical clustering of max-normalized trajectories of the 1000 most abundant clonotypes was used as exploratory dynamics analysis. Separately sequenced CD4+ and CD8+ repertoires were used to assign the CD4 or CD8 phenotype of responding clones. TCRdb reran the public reads through fastp at Q25 and MiXCR, keeping productive beta chains. Duplicate CDR3 protein sequences are folded into a single record with the most common DNA and genes. The V and J calls reflect TCRdb's pipeline rather than the authors' work. This sample holds about 270,000 distinct CDR3 sequences; around 17% were observed only once. The leading ten clones occupy 22% of the sample.

The rearrangement joined TRBV5-5 to TRBJ1-6; the D region possibly corresponds to TRBD1 (5 bases align). The origin of this receptor is a young man who had mild COVID-19 (a few samples of this study predate the infection). The sample titles of this study are shuffled in the database, so cell type and time point are left out; the donor was told from shared clones. Sequencing used PBMCs or a T cell subset sorted from them (not recorded which). CDR3 protein: CASSGGTRGANWSPLHF. The DNA reads as follows: TGTGCCAGCAGCGGGGGGACTCGCGGGGCGAATTGGTCACCCCTCCACTTT.